What follows are 13 T cell receptor beta chains derived from one specimen sequenced in a study of T cell changes during pregnancy in multiple sclerosis. Generated by immunoSEQ multiplex PCR, the TCRdb table keeps only in-frame clones and is missing some. The sample holds approximately 130,000 clones, about 95% seen once. The sequences come from peripheral blood, collected after pregnancy. The receptors here all came from a female donor with multiple sclerosis, enrolled in a pregnancy study.

The V and J genes are TRBV9 and TRBJ1-4; 8 bases align to TRBD1. The V segment lost 4 bases and the J segment 7 bases; nucleotides outside the gene matches: 9. Germline CDR1 SGDLS, CDR2 YYNGEE. The CDR3 spans 15 residues. CDR3 amino acids: CASSIGTGVSEKLFF. The CDR3 DNA reads TGTGCCAGCAGCATCGGGACAGGAGTTAGTGAAAAACTGTTTTTT.

The V call is TRBV15, the J call TRBJ2-2; TRBD2 agrees at 10 bases. V shed 5 bases and J 4 bases; nucleotides not matched to a gene: 4. CDR1 is LNHNV, CDR2 YYDKDF, per germline (reference sequence). CDR3 size: 15 residues. For the CDR3, the DNA is TGTGCCACCAGCTTGGGACTAGCGTCCACCGGGGAGCTGTTTTTT. This sequence encodes CATSLGLASTGELFF.

The V call is TRBV5-6, the J call TRBJ2-2; 7 bases align to TRBD1. Germline loops: CDR1 SGHDT, CDR2 YYEEEE. With V trimmed by 3 bases and J by 5 bases, 10 bases remained unmatched. The CDR3 totals 16 residues. The CDR3 DNA reads TGTGCCAGCAGCTCCCGGCCCGAGGGGGCTACCGGGGAGCTGTTTTTT. This codes for CASSSRPEGATGELFF.

The rearrangement links TRBV28 to TRBJ2-3, with 10 bases that match TRBD2. Germline V CDR1 and CDR2: MDHEN, SYDVKM. CDR3 length: 17 amino acids. V lost 4 bases and J lost 6; bases outside the gene matches: 13. The DNA of the CDR3 is TGTGCCAGCAGTTCCCGTCTAGCGGGAGCAGCCGAGGATACGCAGTATTTT. Amino acid sequence: CASSSRLAGAAEDTQYF. Full variable domain (missing parts from reference TRBV28 and TRBJ2-3): DVKVTQSSRYLVKRTGEKVFLECVQDMDHENMFWYRQDPGLGLRLIYFSYDVKMKEKGDIPEGYSVSREKKERFSLILESASTNQTSMYLCASSSRLAGAAEDTQYFGPGTRLTVL.

The J gene is TRBJ2-2, the V gene TRBV29-1; D is undetermined. The CDR3 is 12 amino acids. V was clipped by 3 bases and J by 0 bases, with 2 bases between them. Germline assignment: CDR1 SQVTM and CDR2 ANQGSEA. CDR3 protein: CSVDANTGELFF. The CDR3 DNA reads as TGCAGCGTTGACGCGAACACCGGGGAGCTGTTTTTT.

The V gene is TRBV28, the J gene TRBJ2-6, with 8 bases identical to TRBD1. The germline CDR1 and CDR2 sequences are MDHEN and SYDVKM. The CDR3 has 16 amino acids. The ends lost 5 bases at V and 1 base at J; junction bases unmatched: 4. CDR3 in DNA: TGTGCCAGCAGTCCAGGGGGCACGTCTGGGGCCAACGTCCTGACTTTC. Translating gives CASSPGGTSGANVLTF. The full variable domain, with the rest looked up from reference TRBV28 and TRBJ2-6, is DVKVTQSSRYLVKRTGEKVFLECVQDMDHENMFWYRQDPGLGLRLIYFSYDVKMKEKGDIPEGYSVSREKKERFSLILESASTNQTSMYLCASSPGGTSGANVLTFGAGSRLTVL.

The chain has TRBV18 and TRBJ2-1, with 9 bases matching TRBD2. Looked up from germline, CDR1 is KGHSH and CDR2 is LQKENI. V shed 3 bases and J 4 bases; nucleotides not matched to a gene: 4. The CDR3 length is 15 residues. DNA for the CDR3: TGTGCCAGCTCACCCGTGACTAGCGGATACAATGAGCAGTTCTTC. As protein: CASSPVTSGYNEQFF.

The chain combines TRBV5-4 with TRBJ2-1, with 8 bases identical to TRBD1. V trimming: 4 bases; J trimming: 6 bases; junction bases outside the gene matches: 12. Looked up from germline, CDR1 is SGHNT and CDR2 is YYREEE (reference sequence). The CDR3 is 16 residues long. This CDR3 reads CASSEAGQGIANEQFF. The CDR3 coding sequence is TGTGCCAGCAGCGAGGCTGGACAGGGAATTGCCAATGAGCAGTTCTTC. Supplemented by reference TRBV5-4 and TRBJ2-1, the full variable domain reads ETGVTQSPTHLIKTRGQQVTLRCSSQSGHNTVSWYQQALGQGPQFIFQYYREEENGRGNFPPRFSGLQFPNYSSELNVNALELDDSALYLCASSEAGQGIANEQFFGPGTRLTVL.

The rearrangement uses TRBV5-4 and TRBJ2-1, with no clear D. The CDR3 runs to 13 residues. The germline CDR1 and CDR2 sequences are SGHNT and YYREEE (reference sequence). Deletions cut 4 bases from V and 5 bases from J, with 10 bases between. CDR3 in DNA: TGTGCCAGCAGCCTGGTAAAAAACAATGAGCAGTTCTTC. This translates into CASSLVKNNEQFF.

The chain uses TRBV28 and TRBJ1-2; D unresolved. The CDR3 is 18 amino acids. Deletions cut 1 base from V and 4 bases from J, with 22 bases between. Germline V gene lookup returns CDR1 MDHEN and CDR2 SYDVKM. The CDR3 DNA is TGTGCCAGCAGTTTATCTGGCATCTTGGTGATGGGAGGCTATGGCTACACCTTC. It codes for CASSLSGILVMGGYGYTF.

This chain's CDR3 is CASSSGSSYEQYF. CDR3 DNA: TGTGCCAGCAGCTCGGGTTCTTCCTACGAGCAGTACTTC. The chain couples TRBV11-2 to TRBJ2-7; unclear D gene. Germline V gene lookup returns CDR1 SGHAT and CDR2 FQNNGV. CDR3 size: 13 residues. The germline V and J ends were trimmed by 4 bases and 1 base, with 8 bases remaining between them.

The chain carries TRBV5-1 and TRBJ2-3; the match to TRBD1 covers 9 bases. With V trimmed by 3 bases and J by 7 bases, 15 bases remained unmatched. The CDR3 totals 17 residues. Germline V gene lookup returns CDR1 SGHRS and CDR2 YFSETQ. Written as DNA, the CDR3 is TGCGCCAGCAGCTCCGGACCGGGACAGGGAGCACAAAATACGCAGTATTTT. Its protein product is CASSSGPGQGAQNTQYF. The full variable domain, rest sourced from reference TRBV5-1 and TRBJ2-3, is KAGVTQTPRYLIKTRGQQVTLSCSPISGHRSVSWYQQTPGQGLQFLFEYFSETQRNKGNFPGRFSGRQFSNSRSEMNVSTLELGDSALYLCASSSGPGQGAQNTQYFGPGTRLTVL.

Only one count was recorded for this clone. This sequence joins TRBV13 and TRBJ2-1; the match to TRBD2 covers 8 bases. The germline V gene encodes CDR1 PRHDT and CDR2 FYEKMQ (reference sequence). The junction had 3 bases not matched to a gene; V was cut back by 0 bases and J by 8 bases. This CDR3 region has 14 residues. CDR3 sequence: CASSLGAGGHEQFF. CDR3 DNA: TGTGCCAGCAGCTTAGGCGCGGGAGGACATGAGCAGTTCTTC.